Sequencing of this TCR beta chain was carried out in a study of neoadjuvant nivolumab and ipilimumab in lung cancer. Looking at the study overall: Patients got nivolumab 3 mg/kg on days 1, 15 and 29; combination added ipilimumab 1 mg/kg day 1.

Between the trimmed V and J ends, which lost 3 bases and 0 bases, there was a span of 11 bases. The CDR3 is made up of 15 amino acids. CDR1 is KGHSH and CDR2 is LQKENI in the germline V gene. TCRdb's table, derived via immunoSEQ multiplex PCR, lists solely in-frame clones and lacks some. This table has approximately 30,000 clones, about nine tenths appearing once. Study observations and caveats: Only a small number of samples underwent TCR sequencing. From pretherapy to surgery, tumor richness and clonality rose with dual therapy. Compared with tumor-adjacent uninvolved lung, resected tumors showed greater richness and clonality.

Comment on this clone: Its matching antigen is unknown.

The chain uses TRBV18 and TRBJ1-1; D is ambiguous. The sample here was peripheral blood, taken after neoadjuvant nivolumab, alone or with ipilimumab, at or shortly before surgery. This clonotype was obtained from an adult with non-small cell lung cancer. The CDR3 nucleotides are TGTGCCAGCTCACCGTTGGGCGTAATGAACACTGAAGCTTTCTTT. This codes for CASSPLGVMNTEAFF.